The clone carrying this TCR beta chain was counted only a few times. Its antigen is currently unknown. This sample is part of a study of regulatory T cells in long-lasting Graves disease. Study-wide results and limits: Persistent Graves' disease cases displayed lower TCR diversity than newly diagnosed ones.

The time point is: newly diagnosed GD, antithyroid drugs for less than 3 months. Following extraction of RNA from PBMCs, that RNA was used to make the TCR library. Libraries of TCR beta came from iRepertoire HTBI primers plus Arm-PCR of CDR3 regions. TCRdb fed the multiplex PCR reads into MiXCR, producing one record per CDR3 protein. The sample gives about 440,000 distinct CDR3 sequences, approximately 16% of which show up once; less than 30% is in the top ten. Another study also made use of these data, one on T cells in Graves' hyperthyroidism and ophthalmopathy.

Sequenced here: peripheral blood mononuclear cells (PBMCs), sampled at new diagnosis, from a patient treated with antithyroid drugs. This clonotype originated in a woman aged 18 to 35 with Graves disease.

CDR3 amino acids: CASSQVLSGGFSNQPQHF. The CDR3 DNA reads as TGTGCCAGCAGCCAAGTTTTATCAGGGGGCTTTAGCAATCAGCCCCAGCATTTT. The rearrangement joins TRBV12-3 or TRBV12-4 to TRBJ1-5, with TRBD1 matching over 8 bases. This CDR3 is built from 18 residues. Unmatched junction bases numbered 13, after V lost 6 bases and J lost 0 bases.